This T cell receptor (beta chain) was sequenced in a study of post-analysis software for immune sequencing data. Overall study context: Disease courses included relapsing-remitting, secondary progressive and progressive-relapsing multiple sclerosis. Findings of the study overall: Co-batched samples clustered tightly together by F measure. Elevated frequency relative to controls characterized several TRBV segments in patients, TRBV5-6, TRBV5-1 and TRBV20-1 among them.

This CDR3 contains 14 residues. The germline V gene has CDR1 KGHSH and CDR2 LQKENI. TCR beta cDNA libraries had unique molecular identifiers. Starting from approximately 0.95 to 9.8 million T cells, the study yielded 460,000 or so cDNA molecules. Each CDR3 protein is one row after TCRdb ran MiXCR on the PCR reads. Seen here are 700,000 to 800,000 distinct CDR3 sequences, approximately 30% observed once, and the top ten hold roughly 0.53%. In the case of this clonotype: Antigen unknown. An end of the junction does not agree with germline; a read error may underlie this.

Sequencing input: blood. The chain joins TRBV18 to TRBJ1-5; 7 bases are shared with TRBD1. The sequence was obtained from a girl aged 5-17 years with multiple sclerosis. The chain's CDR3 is CTSSRDRENQPQHF. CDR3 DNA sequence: TGCACCAGCTCGCGGGACAGAGAGAATCAGCCCCAGCATTTT.